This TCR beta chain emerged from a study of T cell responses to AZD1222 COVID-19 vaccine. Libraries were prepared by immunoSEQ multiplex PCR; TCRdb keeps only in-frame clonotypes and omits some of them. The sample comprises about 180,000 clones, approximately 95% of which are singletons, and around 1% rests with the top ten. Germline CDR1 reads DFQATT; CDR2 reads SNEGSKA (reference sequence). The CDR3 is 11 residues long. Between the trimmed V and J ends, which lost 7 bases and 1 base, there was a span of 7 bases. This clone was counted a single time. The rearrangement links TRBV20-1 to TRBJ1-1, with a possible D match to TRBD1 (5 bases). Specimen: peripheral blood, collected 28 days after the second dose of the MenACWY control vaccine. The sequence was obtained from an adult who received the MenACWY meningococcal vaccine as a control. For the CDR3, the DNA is TGCAGTGTGGACACGAACACTGAAGCTTTCTTT. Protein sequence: CSVDTNTEAFF.